The subject of this entry is one T cell receptor (beta chain). This clone is described as medium-sized (0.01 to 0.1%). Its recognized antigen is unknown. Base qualities were left out, and no much larger clone turns up one base away. Including cysteine and phenylalanine, the CDR3 has 13 amino acids. The only DNA kept is the CDR3, 39 bases in frame from the first base. For this chain, trimming is 3 bases at the V end and 3 bases at the J end, and the number of junction bases without a gene match is 0. Taken from the germline V gene, the CDR1 and CDR2 loops are SGHAT and FQNNGV. None of the patients had been given any treatment before thyroid surgery. Using T-cell receptor beta sequencing, the researchers looked back retrospectively at clinical samples from patients, gathered between about 2011 and 2019. The library was obtained by PCR. Sequencing was carried out with an Illumina HiSeq 4000. High-throughput sequencing was used to profile the TCR beta-chain CDR3 region of every patient. On the authors' methods: Drawing on CDR3 differences between clinicopathological groups, the researchers built a classifier meant to tell apart patients with distant-metastatic papillary thyroid cancer. The Shannon index was used to measure repertoire diversity, and the Morisita-Horn index was used to measure how similar tumor and blood repertoires were. The public reads were reprocessed in TCRdb via fastp at Q25 and MiXCR, keeping in-frame beta chains. In this record, the V and J calls reflect TCRdb's handling and not the investigators' own analysis. Recorded for this sample are 30,000 to 40,000 clones; 20% to 25% of them occurred a single time. About 3% of the sample lies in the top ten.

The data are from a study of metastatic and nonmetastatic thyroid tumors (dated by TCRdb to about 2020). Concerning the study at large: For patients with malignant and with benign thyroid disease, the researchers compared repertoires between peripheral blood samples and tumor or nodule tissue samples.

Overall study outcomes, separate from this receptor: In both blood and tumor samples, malignant tumors were reported to have significantly higher TCR beta diversity than benign nodules.

The chain uses TRBV11-2 and TRBJ1-1, with TRBD1 matching 8 junction bases. This clonotype was sampled from a male donor with papillary thyroid cancer or a benign thyroid nodule (not recorded which). Some clones in this sample may be carry-over from other donors' samples. Specimen: tumor tissue. The nucleotide sequence reads as follows: TGTGCCAGCAGCTTGGACAGGGACACTGAAGCTTTCTTT. Its translation reads: CASSLDRDTEAFF.